This T cell receptor beta chain was recovered during a study of blood T cell repertoires in COVID-19. Germline values: CDR1 SGDLS, CDR2 YYNGEE. The ends were cut back, 0 bases at V and 1 base at J, with 14 bases in the middle. This CDR3 comprises 17 residues. Study processing details: Cell counts per sample came from amplifying reference gene primers. Method: immunoSEQ multiplex PCR; TCRdb's copy keeps in-frame clones and lacks some. The DNA was the basis for D and trimming; V, J and clone size are from that table. The table shows 150,000 to 200,000 clones, with approximately 82% occurring only once. The receptor was derived from a man aged 65-85 years who had recovered from COVID-19. Source material: peripheral blood. The chain couples TRBV9 to TRBJ1-3, with a possible D match to TRBD1 (6 bases). CDR3 amino acids: CASSVAAGATSGNTIYF. The DNA for the CDR3 is TGTGCCAGCAGCGTAGCTGCAGGGGCAACTTCTGGAAACACCATATATTTT.